These 14 T cell receptor beta chains share one sample of origin, sequenced in a study of cytomegalovirus exposure and HLA in healthy donors. The study ran its PCR with 60 Vbeta and 13 Jbeta primers. The table came from immunoSEQ multiplex PCR; TCRdb's copy has only in-frame clones and leaves some out. In the table there are about 100,000 clones, more than 60% of which are singletons. Input material: PBMCs. The receptor source for this set is a woman in her late teens or twenties in good health and CMV-seropositive.

Concerning this clone itself: Other DNA sequences of this sample code for an identical CDR3. This chain joins TRBV5-6 and TRBJ2-7; 8 nucleotides agree with TRBD1. Germline CDR1 reads SGHDT; CDR2 reads YYEEEE. V lost 1 base to trimming and J lost 2 bases; unmatched junction nucleotides: 5. The CDR3 extends over 15 amino acids. The CDR3 here is CASSLRGTGAYEQYF. CDR3 DNA: TGTGCCAGCAGCTTGAGGGGGACAGGAGCCTACGAGCAGTACTTC.

The chain couples TRBV29-1 to TRBJ1-3, with 8 bases fitting TRBD1. V gave up 5 bases and J gave up 3 bases; unmatched junction bases: 6. The V gene's germline CDR1 is SQVTM and CDR2 ANQGSEA. This CDR3 is 14 amino acids long. The CDR3 protein is CSVSGQGLGNTIYF. DNA of the CDR3: TGCAGCGTTTCCGGACAGGGCCTTGGAAACACCATATATTTT.

The CDR3 DNA reads as TGTGCCAGCAGCCAGGACAGGGCTGGGGCCAACGTCCTGACTTTC. Its translation is CASSQDRAGANVLTF. The rearrangement joins TRBV28 to TRBJ2-6; 8 bases fit TRBD1. The V segment lost 6 bases and the J segment 2 bases; nucleotides outside the gene matches: 3. The CDR3 runs 15 residues. Germline V gene lookup returns CDR1 MDHEN and CDR2 SYDVKM.

The chain employs TRBV29-1 and TRBJ1-2, with no clear D. The CDR3 consists of 11 residues. CDR1 SQVTM and CDR2 ANQGSEA come from the germline V gene. V was cut by 6 bases and J by 4 bases, with 9 bases left in between. CDR3 DNA sequence: TGCAGCGTCGGGGAGGGCTATGGCTACACCTTC. Protein: CSVGEGYGYTF.

The CDR3 protein is CASSLGLAGGISYEQYF. For the CDR3, the DNA is TGCGCCAGCAGCTTGGGACTAGCGGGAGGGATCTCCTACGAGCAGTACTTC. The V call is TRBV5-1, the J call TRBJ2-7; 14 bases map to TRBD2. The germline CDR1 and CDR2 sequences are SGHRS and YFSETQ. CDR3 length: 17 amino acids. V lost 0 bases and J lost 0; bases outside the gene matches: 2.

This clone was counted between two and nine times. The J gene is TRBJ1-2, the V gene TRBV30; D is unclear. Germline loops: CDR1 GTSNPN, CDR2 SVGIG (reference sequence). The germline V and J ends were trimmed by 3 bases and 2 bases, with 10 bases remaining between them. The CDR3 runs 13 residues. The CDR3: CAWRTGRNYGYTF. CDR3 nucleotide sequence: TGTGCCTGGAGGACGGGGAGGAACTATGGCTACACCTTC.

The chain employs TRBV19 and TRBJ2-1; TRBD2 matches at 8 bases. V shed 9 bases and J 7 bases; nucleotides not matched to a gene: 11. Germline assignment: CDR1 LNHDA and CDR2 SQIVND (reference sequence). This CDR3 spans 14 amino acids. The CDR3 reads CASSAWTSRNEQFF. The CDR3 DNA follows: TGTGCCAGCAGCGCTTGGACTAGCCGGAATGAGCAGTTCTTC.

The chain carries TRBV6-5 and TRBJ1-2; TRBD1 aligns across 11 bases. The CDR3 loop spans 14 amino acids. CDR1 MNHEY and CDR2 SVGAGI come from the germline V gene. J lost 8 bases, V lost 4 bases, and 6 bases had no gene match. The CDR3 DNA is TGTGCCAGCAGTTCGGGACAGGGGGTTCGCGGCTACACCTTC. Its translation is CASSSGQGVRGYTF.

The chain couples TRBV10-2 to TRBJ2-2; D remains ambiguous. Deletions cut 6 bases from V and 0 bases from J, with 5 bases between. Germline CDR1 is WSHSY and CDR2 is SAAADI. This CDR3 contains 13 residues. The CDR3 spells CASSGANTGELFF. CDR3 in DNA: TGCGCCAGCAGCGGAGCGAACACCGGGGAGCTGTTTTTT.

This chain links TRBV7-9 with TRBJ1-1, with D possibly matching TRBD1 (5 bases). The germline V gene encodes CDR1 SEHNR and CDR2 FQNEAQ (reference sequence). This CDR3 contains 15 residues. V gave up 2 bases and J gave up 4 bases, with 14 bases separating them. This CDR3 is CASSLWQGGGTEAFF. The CDR3 coding sequence is TGTGCCAGCAGCTTATGGCAGGGCGGCGGCACTGAAGCTTTCTTT.

The J gene is TRBJ2-6, the V gene TRBV6-4, with 8 bases that match TRBD1. The CDR3 sequence is 14 residues long. The trim removed 6 bases at V and 7 bases at J, leaving 5 bases unmatched. Germline V lookup: CDR1 MRHNA, CDR2 SNTAGT. The CDR3 is CASRPGQGANVLTF. CDR3 coding DNA: TGTGCCAGCAGACCTGGACAGGGTGCCAACGTCCTGACTTTC.

This clone was counted between two and nine times. CDR3 residues: CSVLNEQYF. The CDR3, as DNA: TGCAGCGTTCTAAACGAGCAGTACTTC. V usage is TRBV29-1 and J usage is TRBJ2-7; D gene unclear. The germline V and J ends were trimmed by 5 bases and 5 bases, with 4 bases remaining between them. CDR3 length: 9 residues. Per the germline V gene, CDR1 is SQVTM and CDR2 is ANQGSEA.

The chain recombines TRBV15 with TRBJ2-2, with TRBD2 as a possible D gene (6 bases). CDR1 is LNHNV, CDR2 YYDKDF, per germline (reference sequence). The CDR3 is made up of 13 amino acids. V was pared by 2 bases and J by 11 bases, with 12 bases between. The CDR3 nucleotides read TGTGCCACCAGCAGAAACCGGGACTCAGAGCTGTTTTTT. Residues: CATSRNRDSELFF. Full variable domain (rest looked up from reference TRBV15 and TRBJ2-2): DAMVIQNPRYQVTQFGKPVTLSCSQTLNHNVMYWYQQKSSQAPKLLFHYYDKDFNNEADTPDNFQSRRPNTSFCFLDIRSPGLGDTAMYLCATSRNRDSELFFGEGSRLTVL.

A few counts support this clone. V gene TRBV6-1 combines with J gene TRBJ2-7, with D maybe TRBD1 (5 bases). V dropped 7 bases and J dropped 3 bases, with 19 bases sitting between them. The CDR3 runs 15 residues. Germline V lookup: CDR1 MNHNS, CDR2 SASEGT. The chain's CDR3 is CASIQGLAAFYEQYF. CDR3 nucleotides: TGTGCCAGCATCCAGGGTTTGGCAGCCTTCTACGAGCAGTACTTC.